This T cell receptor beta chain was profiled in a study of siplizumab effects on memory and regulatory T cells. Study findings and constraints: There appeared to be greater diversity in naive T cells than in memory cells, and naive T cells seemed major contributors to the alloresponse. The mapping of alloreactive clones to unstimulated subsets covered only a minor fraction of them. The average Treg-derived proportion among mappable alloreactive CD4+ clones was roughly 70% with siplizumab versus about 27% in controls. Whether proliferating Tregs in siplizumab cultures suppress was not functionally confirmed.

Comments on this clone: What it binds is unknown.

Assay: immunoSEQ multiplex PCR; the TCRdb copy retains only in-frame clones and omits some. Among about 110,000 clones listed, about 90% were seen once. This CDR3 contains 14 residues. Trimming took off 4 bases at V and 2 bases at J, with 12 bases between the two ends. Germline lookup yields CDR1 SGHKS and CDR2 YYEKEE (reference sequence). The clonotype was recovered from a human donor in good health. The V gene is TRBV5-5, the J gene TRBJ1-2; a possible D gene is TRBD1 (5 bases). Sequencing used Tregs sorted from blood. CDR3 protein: CASSPQPGNYGYTF. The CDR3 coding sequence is TGTGCCAGCAGCCCTCAACCAGGGAACTATGGCTACACCTTC.